This T cell receptor (beta chain) was captured in a study of Ad26.COV2.S vaccination and SARS-CoV-2 variants. Study context: Ad26.COV2.S, an intramuscular injection, was given once or twice 56 days apart.

Profiled with immunoSEQ multiplex PCR; TCRdb holds only in-frame clones, not every one. The data hold hundreds of thousands of clones, with 85% to 90% observed a single time. Treatment defined: about 20 received Ad26.COV2.S at low or high dose, single or two shots; a few received placebo; per-sample allocation not given. All samples were drawn on day 63, counting from the first vaccine or placebo injection. The germline V and J ends were trimmed by 2 bases and 2 bases, with 7 bases remaining between them. The CDR3 has 13 amino acids. Germline CDR1 SGHRS, CDR2 YFSETQ. The TCR originated in a person between 18 and 65 years old who received the Ad26.COV2.S COVID-19 vaccine or a placebo. This sequence joins TRBV5-1 and TRBJ2-5, with D possibly matching TRBD2 (6 bases). The sequencing used peripheral blood, collected in a trial of Ad26.COV2.S vaccine versus placebo. The CDR3 protein is CASSFGSQETQYF. CDR3 nucleotide sequence: TGCGCCAGCAGCTTCGGGAGTCAAGAGACCCAGTACTTC.